The clone carrying this TCR beta chain was seen only a few times. Antigen unknown. The study reverse transcribed the entire isolated RNA, so it sequenced expressed TCRB transcripts. Using immunoSEQ multiplex PCR, the repertoire was profiled, and TCRdb retains in-frame clones only, with some absent. This table holds hundreds of thousands of clones, around 15% found once. The CDR3 is 15 residues long. V lost 6 bases to trimming and J lost 6 bases, with 18 bases between them. CDR1 and CDR2 (germline): MNHEY, SMNVEV (reference sequence). Isolation of CD4+ naive, central memory, regulatory and stem cell-like memory cells was achieved by sorting via CD45RO/CCR7/CD25/CD127/CD95/CD27. The sample belongs to a study of beta chain features in type 1 diabetes. About the study: No patient-donor differences in age, gender, total cells or subset yield.

General study points: Significant though moderate, a shortening of TCRB CDR3s appeared in all four CD4+ subsets of Type 1 diabetes patients. Patients showed naive, central memory and Treg TCRB repertoires that appeared more similar than those of healthy donors.

The TCR comes from a man aged 18 to 35 with type 1 diabetes. V usage is TRBV27 and J usage is TRBJ1-5; a possible D gene is TRBD1 (5 bases). The sequenced sample consisted of naive CD4+ T cells from blood. The CDR3 sequence: CASSPSWGESQPQHF. CDR3 DNA sequence: TGTGCCAGCAGCCCTTCGTGGGGGGAGAGTCAGCCCCAGCATTTT.